Listed here is a single TCR beta chain. Its antigen is unknown. Free of recent acute infections or vaccinations, the donors were healthy HIV-negative adults. The data derive from a study of shared clonotypes between healthy human individuals. Study conclusions and caveats: It was the non-shared clonotypes that had lower generation probabilities than clonotypes shared by all four donors. The researchers took only blood, and tissue repertoires probably look different.

In the authors' workflow: For the immunoSEQ data, sequences were junction-only without quality scores, so filtering differed. Measured with immunoSEQ multiplex PCR; TCRdb has only the in-frame clones, and not every one. V, J and clone size were drawn from that table, and D and trimming were deduced from the DNA. The table records about 1.1 million clones, around 78% of them present only once. Trimming stripped 7 bases from V and 1 base from J, with 15 bases between. Germline CDR1 reads SGHRS; CDR2 reads YFSETQ. This CDR3 has 14 residues. The source material was memory CD4+ T cells from PBMCs. Described subset: CD45RA-negative fraction. J is TRBJ2-7 and V is TRBV5-1; D uncertain. The receptor comes from a young man in good health. Some clones in this sample may be carry-over from other donors' samples. CDR3 protein: CASGSSGFSYEQYF. CDR3 sequence (DNA): TGCGCCAGCGGCTCGTCGGGTTTTTCCTACGAGCAGTACTTC.